The 8 T cell receptor beta chains in this list originate from one sample, sequenced in a study of T cells in Graves' hyperthyroidism and ophthalmopathy. Researchers took RNA transcripts and amplified the TCR beta CDR3 regions from them. Researchers ran a first-round RT-PCR on the TCR CDR3 using the HTBI primer set. TCRdb recomputed calls from the multiplex PCR reads with MiXCR, one row per CDR3 protein. The sample has 350,000 or so distinct CDR3 sequences, about 18% seen once. The source material was blood. The receptor set was obtained from a woman aged 25 to 39 with Graves' hyperthyroidism that later progressed to Graves' ophthalmopathy.

Many counts were recorded for this clonotype. The J gene is TRBJ2-7, the V gene TRBV10-3; the D gene is possibly TRBD1 (7 bases). CDR3 length equals 15 residues. Germline CDR1 ENHRY, CDR2 SYGVKD. V shed 5 bases and J shed 5 bases, with 19 bases lying between them. Here the CDR3 DNA reads TGTGCCATCAGTCAGAGGGACAGCGGAGGGGACGAGCAGTACTTC. Protein sequence: CAISQRDSGGDEQYF.

The chain carries TRBV27 and TRBJ2-7, with no clear D. This CDR3 contains 13 residues. Trimming left V 0 bases short and J 5 bases short, with 8 bases between. Germline V gene sequence: CDR1 MNHEY, CDR2 SMNVEV (reference sequence). The CDR3: CASSLSAHHEQYF. For the CDR3, the DNA is TGTGCCAGCAGTTTATCTGCACACCACGAGCAGTACTTC.

This clonotype was observed a few times. A read error may be the cause here, since a much bigger clone is one base away. The chain has TRBV7-9 and TRBJ2-1, with TRBD2 matching over 8 bases. Germline V CDR1 and CDR2: SEHNR, FQNEAQ (reference sequence). The J segment lost 10 bases and the V segment lost 5 bases, leaving 16 bases of the junction unmatched. The CDR3 is 16 amino acids. In DNA form, the CDR3 reads TGTGCCAGCAGCCCCGATAGCGGGATCCAAGACAGGGAGCAGTTCTTC. It is translated as CASSPDSGIQDREQFF.

This clonotype was found many times. The J gene is TRBJ2-7, the V gene TRBV11-2; a weak D match, TRBD2 (5 bases). V was shortened by 1 base and J by 6 bases, with 13 bases between the two germline ends. The CDR3 spans 14 residues. Germline V CDR1 and CDR2: SGHAT, FQNNGV. The CDR3 reads CASSLAGFVSEQYF. Written as DNA, the CDR3 is TGTGCCAGCAGCTTAGCGGGGTTTGTCTCCGAGCAGTACTTC.

This clonotype was seen many times. The chain uses TRBV11-2 and TRBJ1-2, with 11 positions matching TRBD1. CDR3 length equals 16 residues. J was trimmed by 4 bases and V by 5 bases; bases with no gene match: 9. In germline, CDR1 is SGHAT, CDR2 FQNNGV. The CDR3 region has the DNA TGTGCCAGCAGCACTAGGACAGGGGGCCTTGTCTATGGCTACACCTTC. This encodes CASSTRTGGLVYGYTF.

This clonotype showed up many times. V usage is TRBV5-1 and J usage is TRBJ2-1, with 10 nucleotides matching TRBD2. V shed 0 bases, J shed 4 bases, and the junction held 10 bases outside the gene matches. The CDR3 is 18 residues long. The germline V gene encodes CDR1 SGHRS and CDR2 YFSETQ. The CDR3 sequence: CASSLAGSGGTIYNEQFF. The DNA of the CDR3 is TGCGCCAGCAGCTTGGCCGGTAGCGGGGGGACCATTTACAATGAGCAGTTCTTC.

This chain connects TRBV6-2 or TRBV6-3 to TRBJ2-1; 10 nucleotides match TRBD2. Germline V gene data show CDR1 as MNHEY and CDR2 as SVGEGT. CDR3 size: 15 residues. V lost 10 bases, J lost 4 bases, and 10 bases stayed unmatched. The CDR3 DNA reads TGTGCCATCACTATGACTAGCGGGCGTTACAATGAGCAGTTCTTC. The encoded protein is CAITMTSGRYNEQFF.

This clonotype was detected ten times or more. The chain recombines TRBV25-1 with TRBJ1-1; perhaps TRBD1 as D (6 bases). Trimming left V 4 bases short and J 8 bases short, with 20 bases between. The CDR3 covers 15 residues. In germline, CDR1 is MGHDK, CDR2 SYGVNS. The CDR3 nucleotides read TGTGCCAGCAGTGCAATAACCGGGACACACTCGGAAGCTTTCTTT. Its protein product is CASSAITGTHSEAFF.